This TCR beta chain was profiled in a study of blood T cell repertoires in COVID-19. Study details: The samples span acute and convalescent COVID-19 from the United States, Italy and Spain.

Germline assignment: CDR1 MNHEY and CDR2 SVGEGT. The V segment lost 5 bases and the J segment 13 bases; nucleotides outside the gene matches: 13. This CDR3 is 14 amino acids long. The data were produced by immunoSEQ multiplex PCR, yet TCRdb's version contains in-frame clones alone and is incomplete. The table includes some 250,000 clones, more than 70% detected once. This clone appeared a single time. This chain links TRBV6-2 or TRBV6-3 with TRBJ2-1; 8 nucleotides match TRBD1. The TCR comes from a man older than 75 with acute or convalescent COVID-19. The material sequenced was peripheral blood. CDR3 amino acids: CASSPTGGRLAQFF. In DNA, the CDR3 is TGTGCCAGCAGTCCCACAGGGGGTAGGCTAGCCCAGTTCTTC.